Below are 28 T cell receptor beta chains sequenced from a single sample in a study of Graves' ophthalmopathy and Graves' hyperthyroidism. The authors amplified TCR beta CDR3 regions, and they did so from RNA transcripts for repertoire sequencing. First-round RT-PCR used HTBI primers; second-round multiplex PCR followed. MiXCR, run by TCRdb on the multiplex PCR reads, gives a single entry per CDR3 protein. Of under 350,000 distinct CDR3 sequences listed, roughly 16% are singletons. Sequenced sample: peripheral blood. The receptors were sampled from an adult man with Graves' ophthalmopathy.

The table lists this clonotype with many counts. The CDR3: CASSLVLAGGLYEQYF. The CDR3, as DNA: TGTGCCAGCAGCTTAGTCCTAGCGGGAGGTCTCTACGAGCAGTACTTC. The rearrangement links TRBV11-2 to TRBJ2-7; TRBD2 aligns across 11 bases. The ends lost 1 base at V and 3 bases at J; junction bases unmatched: 5. The CDR3 length is 16 residues. Germline CDR1 is SGHAT and CDR2 is FQNNGV.

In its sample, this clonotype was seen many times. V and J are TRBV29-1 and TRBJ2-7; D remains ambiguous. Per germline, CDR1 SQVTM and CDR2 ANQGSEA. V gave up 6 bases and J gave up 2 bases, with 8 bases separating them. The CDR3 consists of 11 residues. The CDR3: CSVALPYEQYF. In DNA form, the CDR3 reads TGCAGCGTCGCGTTACCCTACGAGCAGTACTTC.

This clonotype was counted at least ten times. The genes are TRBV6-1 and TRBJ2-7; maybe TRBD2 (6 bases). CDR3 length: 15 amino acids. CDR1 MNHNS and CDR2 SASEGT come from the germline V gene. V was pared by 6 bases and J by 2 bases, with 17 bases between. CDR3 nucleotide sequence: TGTGCCAGCAGGGGGTCGGGGACTCGAACCTACGAGCAGTACTTC. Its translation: CASRGSGTRTYEQYF.

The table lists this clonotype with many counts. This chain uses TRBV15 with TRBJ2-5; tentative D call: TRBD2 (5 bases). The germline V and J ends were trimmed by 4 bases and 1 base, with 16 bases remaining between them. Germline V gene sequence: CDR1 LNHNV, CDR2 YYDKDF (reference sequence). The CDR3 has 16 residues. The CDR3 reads CATSNFSDGFQETQYF. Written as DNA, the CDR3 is TGTGCCACCAGCAACTTTAGCGACGGGTTCCAAGAGACCCAGTACTTC.

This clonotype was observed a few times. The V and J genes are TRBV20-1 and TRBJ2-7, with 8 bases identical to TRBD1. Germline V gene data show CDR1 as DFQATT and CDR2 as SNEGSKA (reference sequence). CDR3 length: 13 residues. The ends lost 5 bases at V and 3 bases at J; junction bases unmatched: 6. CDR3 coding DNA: TGCAGTGCTGTTACAGGGGGATTCTACGAGCAGTACTTC. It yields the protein CSAVTGGFYEQYF.

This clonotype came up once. CDR3: CASMMMGLYGYTF. For the CDR3, the DNA is TGTGCCAGCATGATGATGGGGCTGTATGGCTACACCTTC. The gene calls are TRBV2 and TRBJ1-2; TRBD1 is a possible D gene (5 bases). Trimming stripped 7 bases from V and 5 bases from J, with 14 bases between. The CDR3 has 13 residues. The germline V gene encodes CDR1 SNHLY and CDR2 FYNNEI.

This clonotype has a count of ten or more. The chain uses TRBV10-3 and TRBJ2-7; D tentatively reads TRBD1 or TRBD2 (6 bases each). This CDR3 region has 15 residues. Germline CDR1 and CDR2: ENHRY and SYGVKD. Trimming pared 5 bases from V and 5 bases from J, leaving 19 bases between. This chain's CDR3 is CAISSRDILRNEQYF. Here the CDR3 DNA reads TGTGCCATCAGTTCGCGGGACATCCTTAGGAACGAGCAGTACTTC.

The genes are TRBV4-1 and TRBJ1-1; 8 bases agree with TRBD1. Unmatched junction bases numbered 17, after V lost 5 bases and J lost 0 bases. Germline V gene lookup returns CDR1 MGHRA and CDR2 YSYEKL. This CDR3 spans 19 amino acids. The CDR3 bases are TGCGCCAGCAGCAAATTTTGGACAGGGATTCCCTTATTGAACACTGAAGCTTTCTTT. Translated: CASSKFWTGIPLLNTEAFF.

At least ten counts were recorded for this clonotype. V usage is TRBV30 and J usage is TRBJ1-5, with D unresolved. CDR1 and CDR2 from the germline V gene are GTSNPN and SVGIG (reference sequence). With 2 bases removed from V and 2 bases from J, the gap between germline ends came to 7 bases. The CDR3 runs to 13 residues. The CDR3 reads CAWSSRGNQPQHF. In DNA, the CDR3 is TGTGCCTGGAGTTCCCGAGGCAATCAGCCCCAGCATTTT.

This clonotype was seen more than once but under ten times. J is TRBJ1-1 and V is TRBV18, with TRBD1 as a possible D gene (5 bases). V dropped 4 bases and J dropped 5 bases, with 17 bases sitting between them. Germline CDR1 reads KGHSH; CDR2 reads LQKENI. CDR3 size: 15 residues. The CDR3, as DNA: TGTGCCAGCTCACTATCGGGCCTGGGGGGGACTGAAGCTTTCTTT. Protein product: CASSLSGLGGTEAFF.

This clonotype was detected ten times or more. CDR3 sequence: CASSEKGQGTQPQHF. CDR3 nucleotides: TGCGCCAGCAGTGAGAAGGGACAGGGGACTCAGCCCCAGCATTTT. The chain carries TRBV10-2 and TRBJ1-5; TRBD1 matches at 10 bases. Germline lookup yields CDR1 WSHSY and CDR2 SAAADI. Trimming took 2 bases from V and 6 from J; bases not matched to a gene: 4. This CDR3 has 15 residues.

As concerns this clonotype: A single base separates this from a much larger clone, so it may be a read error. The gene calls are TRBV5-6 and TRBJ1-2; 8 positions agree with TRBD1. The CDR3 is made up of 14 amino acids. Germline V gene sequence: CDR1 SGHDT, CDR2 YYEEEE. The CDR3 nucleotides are TGTGCCCGCAGCACCGACAGGGGCCTAGGCGGCTACACCTTC. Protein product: CARSTDRGLGGYTF. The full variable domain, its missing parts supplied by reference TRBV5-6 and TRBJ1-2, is DAGVTQSPTHLIKTRGQQVTLRCSPKSGHDTVSWYQQALGQGPQFIFQYYEEEERQRGNFPDRFSGHQFPNYSSELNVNALLLGDSALYLCARSTDRGLGGYTFGSGTRLTVV.

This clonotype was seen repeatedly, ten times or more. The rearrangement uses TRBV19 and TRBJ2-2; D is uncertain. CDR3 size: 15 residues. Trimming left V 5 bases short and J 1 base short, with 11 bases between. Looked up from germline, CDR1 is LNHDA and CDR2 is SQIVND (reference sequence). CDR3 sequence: CASSFGNRNTGELFF. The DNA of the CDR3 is TGTGCCAGTAGTTTTGGGAACAGGAACACCGGGGAGCTGTTTTTT.

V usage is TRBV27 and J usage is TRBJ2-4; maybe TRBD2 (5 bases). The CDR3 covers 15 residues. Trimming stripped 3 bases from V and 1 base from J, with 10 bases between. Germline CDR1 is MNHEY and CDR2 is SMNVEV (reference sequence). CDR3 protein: CASSFQRGAKNIQYF. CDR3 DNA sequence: TGTGCCAGCAGTTTTCAGCGAGGGGCCAAAAACATTCAGTACTTC.

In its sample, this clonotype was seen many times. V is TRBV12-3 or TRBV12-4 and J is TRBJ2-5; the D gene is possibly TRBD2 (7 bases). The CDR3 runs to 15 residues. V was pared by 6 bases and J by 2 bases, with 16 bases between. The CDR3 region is CASSPRGAVQETQYF. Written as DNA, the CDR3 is TGTGCCAGCAGCCCACGGGGGGCAGTTCAAGAGACCCAGTACTTC.

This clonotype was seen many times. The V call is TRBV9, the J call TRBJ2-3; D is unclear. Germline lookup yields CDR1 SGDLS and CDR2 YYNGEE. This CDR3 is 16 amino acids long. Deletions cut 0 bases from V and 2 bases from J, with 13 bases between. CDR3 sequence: CASSVVVTSATDTQYF. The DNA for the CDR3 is TGTGCCAGCAGCGTAGTGGTTACTTCCGCCACAGATACGCAGTATTTT. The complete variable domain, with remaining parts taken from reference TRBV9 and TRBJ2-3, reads DSGVTQTPKHLITATGQRVTLRCSPRSGDLSVYWYQQSLDQGLQFLIQYYNGEERAKGNILERFSAQQFPDLHSELNLSSLELGDSALYFCASSVVVTSATDTQYFGPGTRLTVL.

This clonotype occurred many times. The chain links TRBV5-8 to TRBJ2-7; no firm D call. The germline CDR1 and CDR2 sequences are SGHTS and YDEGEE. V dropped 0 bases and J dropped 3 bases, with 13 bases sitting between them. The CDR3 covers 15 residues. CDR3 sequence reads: CASSLGGRINYEQYF. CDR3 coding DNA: TGTGCCAGCAGCTTGGGGGGTCGAATCAACTACGAGCAGTACTTC.

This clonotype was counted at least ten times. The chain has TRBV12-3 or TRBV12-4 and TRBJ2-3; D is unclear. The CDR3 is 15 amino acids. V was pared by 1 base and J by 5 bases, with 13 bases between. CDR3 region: CASSLDVGSGDTQYF. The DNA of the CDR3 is TGTGCCAGCAGTTTAGATGTGGGCTCCGGAGATACGCAGTATTTT.

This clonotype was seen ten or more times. CDR3 in amino acids: CSVALSDEQYF. DNA for the CDR3: TGCAGCGTTGCGTTATCAGACGAGCAGTACTTC. The chain has TRBV29-1 and TRBJ2-7; no definite D call. CDR1 SQVTM and CDR2 ANQGSEA come from the germline V gene. Trimming removed 4 bases from V and 5 bases from J, with 9 bases in between. The CDR3 is made up of 11 amino acids.

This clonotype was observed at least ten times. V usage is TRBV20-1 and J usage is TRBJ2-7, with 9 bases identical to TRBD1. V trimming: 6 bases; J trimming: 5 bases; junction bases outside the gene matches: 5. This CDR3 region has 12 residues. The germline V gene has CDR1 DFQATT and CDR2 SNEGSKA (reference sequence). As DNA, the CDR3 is TGCAGTGCGCTGGACAGGGGAGACGAGCAGTACTTC. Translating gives CSALDRGDEQYF.

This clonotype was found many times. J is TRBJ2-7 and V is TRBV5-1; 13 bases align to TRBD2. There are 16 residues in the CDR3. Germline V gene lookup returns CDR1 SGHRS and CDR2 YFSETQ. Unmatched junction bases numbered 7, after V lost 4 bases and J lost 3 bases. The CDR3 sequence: CASSARLAGGHYEQYF. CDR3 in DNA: TGCGCCAGCAGCGCAAGACTAGCGGGAGGCCACTACGAGCAGTACTTC.

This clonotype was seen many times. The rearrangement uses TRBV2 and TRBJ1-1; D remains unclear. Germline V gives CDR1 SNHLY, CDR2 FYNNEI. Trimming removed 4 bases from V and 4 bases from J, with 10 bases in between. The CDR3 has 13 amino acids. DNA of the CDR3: TGTGCCAGCAGTGTTACGTTAGGCACTGAAGCTTTCTTT. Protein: CASSVTLGTEAFF.

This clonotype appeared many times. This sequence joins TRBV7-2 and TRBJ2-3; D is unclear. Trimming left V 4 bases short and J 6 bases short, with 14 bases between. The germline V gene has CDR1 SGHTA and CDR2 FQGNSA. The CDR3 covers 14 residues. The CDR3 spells CASSSPRTSDTQYF. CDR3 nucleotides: TGTGCCAGCAGCTCCCCCCGGACCAGCGATACGCAGTATTTT.

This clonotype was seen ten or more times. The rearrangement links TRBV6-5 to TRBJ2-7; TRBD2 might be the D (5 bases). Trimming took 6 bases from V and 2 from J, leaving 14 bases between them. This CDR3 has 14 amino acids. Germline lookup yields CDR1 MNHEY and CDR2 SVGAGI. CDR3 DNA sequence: TGTGCCAGCAGCCCTAGTGCGGGCCCCTACGAGCAGTACTTC. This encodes CASSPSAGPYEQYF.

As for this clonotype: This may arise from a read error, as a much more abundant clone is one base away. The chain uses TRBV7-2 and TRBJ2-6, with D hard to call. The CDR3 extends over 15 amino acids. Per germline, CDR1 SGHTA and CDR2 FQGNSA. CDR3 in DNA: TGTGTCAGCAGCCCCGGGTTTACTGGGGCCAACGTCCTGACTTTC. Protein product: CVSSPGFTGANVLTF.

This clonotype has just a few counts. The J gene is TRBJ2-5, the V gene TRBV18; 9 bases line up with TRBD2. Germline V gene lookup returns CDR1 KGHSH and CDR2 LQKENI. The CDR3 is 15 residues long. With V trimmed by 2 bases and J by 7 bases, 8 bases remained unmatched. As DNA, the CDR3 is TGTGCCAGCTCACCAAGGGCTAGCGGGGATCGGACCCAGTACTTC. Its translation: CASSPRASGDRTQYF. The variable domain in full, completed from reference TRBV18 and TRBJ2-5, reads NAGVMQNPRHLVRRRGQEARLRCSPMKGHSHVYWYRQLPEEGLKFMVYLQKENIIDESGMPKERFSAEFPKEGPSILRIQQVVRGDSAAYFCASSPRASGDRTQYFGPGTRLLVL.

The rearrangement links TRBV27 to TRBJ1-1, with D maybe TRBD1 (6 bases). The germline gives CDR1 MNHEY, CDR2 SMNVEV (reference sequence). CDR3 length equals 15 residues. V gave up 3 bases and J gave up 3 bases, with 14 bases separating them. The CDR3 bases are TGTGCCAGCAGTTTCCGCAGGGGAGCGGACACTGAAGCTTTCTTT. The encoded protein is CASSFRRGADTEAFF.

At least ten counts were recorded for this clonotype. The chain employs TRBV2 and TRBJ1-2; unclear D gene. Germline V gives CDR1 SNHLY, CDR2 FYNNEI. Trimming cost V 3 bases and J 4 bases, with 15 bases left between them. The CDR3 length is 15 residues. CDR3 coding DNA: TGTGCCAGCAGTGAGTTGAAGGTGCTTACCTATGGCTACACCTTC. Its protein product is CASSELKVLTYGYTF.